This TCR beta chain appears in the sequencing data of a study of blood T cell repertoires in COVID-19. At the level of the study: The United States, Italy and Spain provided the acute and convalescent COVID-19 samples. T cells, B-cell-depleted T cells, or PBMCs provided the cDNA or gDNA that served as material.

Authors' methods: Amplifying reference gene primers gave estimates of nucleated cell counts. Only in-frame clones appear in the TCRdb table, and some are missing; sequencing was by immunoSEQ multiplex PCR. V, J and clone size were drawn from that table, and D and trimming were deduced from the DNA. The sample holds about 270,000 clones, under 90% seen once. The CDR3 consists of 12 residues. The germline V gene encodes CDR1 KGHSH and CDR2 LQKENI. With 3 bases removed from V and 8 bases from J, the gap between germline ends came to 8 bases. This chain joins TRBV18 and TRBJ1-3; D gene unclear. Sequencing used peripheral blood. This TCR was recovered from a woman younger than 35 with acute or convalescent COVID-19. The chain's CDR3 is CASSPSEDTIYF. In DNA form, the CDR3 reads TGTGCCAGCTCACCCAGTGAGGACACCATATATTTT.